The 32 T cell receptor beta chains presented below share a single source sample, sequenced in a study of graft-versus-host responses after intestinal transplantation. Data came from immunoSEQ multiplex PCR; TCRdb stores just in-frame clones and leaves some out. This table holds around 18,000 clones, just under 95% found once. The sequencing here drew on PBMCs, taken 23 days after intestinal transplant. Source of these receptors: a human patient who received an intestinal transplant, so some T cells may come from the graft donor.

This rearrangement joins TRBV5-6 to TRBJ1-5; TRBD1 might be the D (5 bases). The V end lost 0 bases, the J end lost 1 base, and 11 bases lay between the germline ends. This CDR3 has 16 amino acids. The germline V gene has CDR1 SGHDT and CDR2 YYEEEE. For the CDR3, the DNA is TGTGCCAGCAGCTTGGGCGTGGGGGAGAGCAATCAGCCCCAGCATTTT. This gives the protein CASSLGVGESNQPQHF.

V is TRBV9 and J is TRBJ2-7; 11 positions match TRBD1. The V and J ends lost 0 bases and 2 bases, in that order; junction bases with no gene match: 4. Per the germline V gene, CDR1 is SGDLS and CDR2 is YYNGEE. There are 16 residues in the CDR3. The CDR3 here is CASSVGGGQGAYEQYF. As DNA, the CDR3 is TGTGCCAGCAGCGTAGGAGGGGGACAGGGGGCCTACGAGCAGTACTTC.

The V call is TRBV5-4, the J call TRBJ2-1; weak D call: TRBD2 (5 bases). Germline V gene sequence: CDR1 SGHNT, CDR2 YYREEE (reference sequence). Trimming pared 4 bases from V and 8 bases from J, leaving 22 bases between. CDR3 length equals 16 residues. CDR3 nucleotide sequence: TGTGCCAGCAGCCGGAATCACGGGCTAGCTCCTTATGAGCAGTTCTTC. Translating gives CASSRNHGLAPYEQFF. Based on the CDR3 plus reference TRBV5-4 and TRBJ2-1, the full variable domain is ETGVTQSPTHLIKTRGQQVTLRCSSQSGHNTVSWYQQALGQGPQFIFQYYREEENGRGNFPPRFSGLQFPNYSSELNVNALELDDSALYLCASSRNHGLAPYEQFFGPGTRLTVL.

The rearrangement links TRBV6-1 to TRBJ1-5; D ambiguous. The CDR3 length is 13 residues. Germline assignment: CDR1 MNHNS and CDR2 SASEGT. V dropped 4 bases and J dropped 5 bases, with 9 bases sitting between them. The CDR3 DNA sequence: TGTGCCAGCAGTGTAGGGTTCGATCAGCCCCAGCATTTT. Residues: CASSVGFDQPQHF.

The chain recombines TRBV28 with TRBJ2-1; TRBD2 agrees at 15 bases. Germline V CDR1 and CDR2: MDHEN, SYDVKM. V lost 5 bases, J lost 3 bases, and 11 bases stayed unmatched. The CDR3 is made up of 19 amino acids. CDR3 DNA sequence: TGTGCCAGCAGTCCTACCGGGACTAGCGGGAGGTTTTTCTACAATGAGCAGTTCTTC. It is translated as CASSPTGTSGRFFYNEQFF.

The J gene is TRBJ2-3, the V gene TRBV5-1, with TRBD2 matching 7 bases. Germline lookup yields CDR1 SGHRS and CDR2 YFSETQ. The CDR3 is made up of 17 amino acids. V lost 3 bases, J lost 2 bases, and 12 bases stayed unmatched. The CDR3 DNA follows: TGCGCCAGCAGCTCATCCGGGGACTACCTTATCACAGATACGCAGTATTTT. Its translation: CASSSSGDYLITDTQYF.

This clone has a single count. This chain connects TRBV2 to TRBJ2-7; D ambiguous. Trimming took off 6 bases at V and 4 bases at J, with 7 bases between the two ends. The CDR3 sequence is 11 residues long. Germline V gene data show CDR1 as SNHLY and CDR2 as FYNNEI. CDR3 DNA: TGTGCCAGCAGCCTTCTATACGAGCAGTACTTC. It yields the protein CASSLLYEQYF. Full variable domain (rest looked up from reference TRBV2 and TRBJ2-7): EPEVTQTPSHQVTQMGQEVILRCVPISNHLYFYWYRQILGQKVEFLVSFYNNEISEKSEIFDDQFSVERPDGSNFTLKIRSTKLEDSAMYFCASSLLYEQYFGPGTRLTVT.

The chain links TRBV6-6 to TRBJ1-2, with 7 bases lining up with TRBD1. The CDR3 extends over 12 amino acids. Germline V gene data show CDR1 as MNHNY and CDR2 as SVGAGI (reference sequence). Trimming removed 8 bases from V and 6 bases from J; junction bases left unmatched: 6. The CDR3 coding sequence is TGTGCCAGCCTGACTGGGACAGATGGCTACACCTTC. Protein sequence: CASLTGTDGYTF.

The J gene is TRBJ2-7, the V gene TRBV9, with D possibly being TRBD1 (6 bases). Trimming pared 0 bases from V and 4 bases from J, leaving 17 bases between. CDR3 size: 16 residues. The germline V gene has CDR1 SGDLS and CDR2 YYNGEE. CDR3 in DNA: TGTGCCAGCAGCGTAGGGGCACAGGGTAGGGTATACGAGCAGTACTTC. As protein: CASSVGAQGRVYEQYF. Variable domain in full (rest from reference TRBV9 and TRBJ2-7): DSGVTQTPKHLITATGQRVTLRCSPRSGDLSVYWYQQSLDQGLQFLIQYYNGEERAKGNILERFSAQQFPDLHSELNLSSLELGDSALYFCASSVGAQGRVYEQYFGPGTRLTVT.

V is TRBV2 and J is TRBJ2-7; 8 bases are a match to TRBD2. The ends lost 5 bases at V and 4 bases at J; junction bases unmatched: 4. The CDR3 consists of 13 residues. Germline lookup yields CDR1 SNHLY and CDR2 FYNNEI. CDR3 amino acids: CASSSLAAYEQYF. CDR3 DNA sequence: TGTGCCAGCAGTTCACTAGCGGCTTACGAGCAGTACTTC.

V is TRBV10-1 and J is TRBJ1-5; tentative D call: TRBD1 (6 bases). Germline CDR1 is WNHNN and CDR2 is SYGVQD (reference sequence). The CDR3 loop spans 18 amino acids. V was shortened by 0 bases and J by 0 bases, with 15 bases between the two germline ends. The CDR3 DNA reads as TGCGCCAGCAGTGAGTCGCTAGGGGGACGATATAGCAATCAGCCCCAGCATTTT. Translated: CASSESLGGRYSNQPQHF.

The gene calls are TRBV2 and TRBJ1-2; D remains ambiguous. Germline values: CDR1 SNHLY, CDR2 FYNNEI. V shed 8 bases and J shed 0 bases, with 16 bases lying between them. There are 15 residues in the CDR3. The CDR3: CASLVGQLTNYGYTF. In DNA form, the CDR3 reads TGTGCCAGCCTTGTAGGGCAGCTAACTAACTATGGCTACACCTTC.

The rearrangement joins TRBV19 to TRBJ1-2; D ambiguous. CDR3 length: 14 amino acids. The V end lost 3 bases, the J end lost 4 bases, and 12 bases lay between the germline ends. In germline, CDR1 is LNHDA, CDR2 SQIVND (reference sequence). CDR3 protein: CASSIPRTRYGYTF. In DNA, the CDR3 is TGTGCCAGTAGTATTCCCAGGACCCGCTATGGCTACACCTTC.

The chain uses TRBV2 and TRBJ2-4, with D possibly matching TRBD2 (5 bases). Germline V gives CDR1 SNHLY, CDR2 FYNNEI. This CDR3 spans 17 amino acids. Trimming cost V 0 bases and J 0 bases, with 12 bases left between them. The CDR3 region has the DNA TGTGCCAGCAGTGAAGCGCGGGCAGGCCCAGCCAAAAACATTCAGTACTTC. Translated: CASSEARAGPAKNIQYF.

The J gene is TRBJ2-2, the V gene TRBV7-9, with D unresolved. Germline values: CDR1 SEHNR, CDR2 FQNEAQ (reference sequence). The CDR3 runs 11 residues. Trimming removed 6 bases at V and 8 bases at J, with 7 bases between. CDR3 loop: CASRMWGELFF. The CDR3 DNA follows: TGTGCCAGCAGGATGTGGGGGGAGCTGTTTTTT.

This chain uses TRBV6-5 with TRBJ2-7; TRBD1 matches at 8 bases. V gave up 5 bases and J gave up 0 bases; unmatched junction bases: 3. The germline CDR1 and CDR2 sequences are MNHEY and SVGAGI. The CDR3 extends over 14 amino acids. Written as DNA, the CDR3 is TGTGCCAGCAGTCCCAGGGGGCCCTCCTACGAGCAGTACTTC. Translating it yields CASSPRGPSYEQYF.

The V call is TRBV25-1, the J call TRBJ2-2; TRBD1 matches at 7 bases. This CDR3 comprises 18 residues. CDR1 is MGHDK, CDR2 SYGVNS, per germline. V dropped 3 bases and J dropped 6; count of bases not matched to a gene: 16. The CDR3 bases are TGTGCCAGCAGTGATACGTTGACGGGACAGCGGATTCCCGGGGAGCTGTTTTTT. Translated: CASSDTLTGQRIPGELFF.

The J gene is TRBJ2-1, the V gene TRBV14, with TRBD2 identical over 7 bases. Germline-derived CDR1 and CDR2 are SGHDN and FVKESK. The CDR3 runs to 16 residues. V shed 4 bases and J 2 bases; nucleotides not matched to a gene: 8. The CDR3 nucleotides read TGTGCCAGCAGCCTCCGGGTAGGGACTACCTACAATGAGCAGTTCTTC. Protein: CASSLRVGTTYNEQFF.

The DNA of the CDR3 is TGTGCCAGCAGCCAATCAGCGGGAGTGATGCATGAGCAGTTCTTC. Amino acids: CASSQSAGVMHEQFF. J is TRBJ2-1 and V is TRBV4-2; TRBD2 matches at 8 bases. V gave up 2 bases and J gave up 8 bases; unmatched junction bases: 8. The CDR3 spans 15 residues. Germline lookup yields CDR1 LGHNA and CDR2 YNFKEQ.

The rearrangement links TRBV7-2 to TRBJ2-1; D unclear. Trimming shortened V by 2 bases and J by 6 bases, and 5 bases separated the two germline ends. Germline V CDR1 and CDR2: SGHTA, FQGNSA. This CDR3 contains 12 residues. The CDR3 sequence is CASSLTGNEQFF. In nucleotides, the CDR3 is TGTGCCAGCAGCTTAACGGGCAATGAGCAGTTCTTC.

The genes are TRBV4-1 and TRBJ2-4; D possibly corresponds to TRBD1 (5 bases). CDR1 and CDR2 from the germline V gene are MGHRA and YSYEKL. The CDR3 covers 15 residues. V was cut by 4 bases and J by 1 base, with 11 bases left in between. The CDR3 region has the DNA TGCGCCAGCAGCCCCTTACAGGTTGCCAAAAACATTCAGTACTTC. This gives the protein CASSPLQVAKNIQYF.

The chain combines TRBV7-9 with TRBJ2-1; 7 nucleotides line up with TRBD2. CDR1 is SEHNR, CDR2 FQNEAQ, per germline (reference sequence). The CDR3 has 12 amino acids. V shed 5 bases and J 7 bases; nucleotides not matched to a gene: 2. The CDR3 sequence is CASSDSGNEQFF. CDR3 nucleotides: TGTGCCAGCAGCGATAGCGGGAATGAGCAGTTCTTC.

The V and J genes are TRBV5-6 and TRBJ2-4; D is undetermined. This CDR3 has 14 amino acids. Trimming cost V 6 bases and J 0 bases, with 10 bases left between them. Germline V gene sequence: CDR1 SGHDT, CDR2 YYEEEE. The CDR3 sequence: CASISGLAKNIQYF. The CDR3 DNA reads TGTGCCAGCATCAGTGGGCTAGCCAAAAACATTCAGTACTTC.

V gene TRBV11-2 combines with J gene TRBJ1-2, with D unresolved. Germline CDR1 is SGHAT and CDR2 is FQNNGV. Between the trimmed V and J ends, which lost 0 bases and 2 bases, there was a span of 19 bases. CDR3 size: 18 residues. The CDR3 DNA follows: TGTGCCAGCAGCTTAGATCATTGGCGGCAGGACTCGAACTATGGCTACACCTTC. The encoded protein is CASSLDHWRQDSNYGYTF.

This rearrangement joins TRBV9 to TRBJ2-7, with 13 bases fitting TRBD2. V shed 2 bases and J 6 bases; nucleotides not matched to a gene: 2. CDR1 and CDR2 from the germline V gene are SGDLS and YYNGEE. The CDR3 has 14 amino acids. The DNA for the CDR3 is TGTGCCAGCAGCGTGGGACTAGCGGGACCCGAGCAGTACTTC. This codes for CASSVGLAGPEQYF.

The V gene is TRBV28, the J gene TRBJ1-2, with 7 bases matching TRBD1. CDR1 is MDHEN and CDR2 is SYDVKM in the germline V gene. J gave up 8 bases and V 6 bases, and 9 bases lay outside the gene matches. The CDR3 is made up of 13 amino acids. The CDR3 protein is CASSLGQYSGYTF. The CDR3 nucleotides are TGTGCCAGCAGCCTGGGACAGTATAGCGGCTACACCTTC.

This sequence joins TRBV19 and TRBJ2-7, with D possibly being TRBD2 (6 bases). Trimming left V 4 bases short and J 3 bases short, with 16 bases between. CDR3 length: 15 amino acids. CDR1 is LNHDA, CDR2 SQIVND, per germline (reference sequence). CDR3 protein: CASSTDSGSGYEQYF. The CDR3, as DNA: TGTGCCAGTAGTACCGACTCCGGTAGCGGCTACGAGCAGTACTTC. Complete variable domain (other parts from reference TRBV19 and TRBJ2-7): DGGITQSPKYLFRKEGQNVTLSCEQNLNHDAMYWYRQDPGQGLRLIYYSQIVNDFQKGDIAEGYSVSREKKESFPLTVTSAQKNPTAFYLCASSTDSGSGYEQYFGPGTRLTVT.

The chain is built from TRBV5-8 and TRBJ1-1, with a weak D call TRBD1 (6 bases). The germline V gene has CDR1 SGHTS and CDR2 YDEGEE. The CDR3 is 14 residues long. V lost 4 bases and J lost 2, with 12 bases in between. The CDR3 nucleotides are TGTGCCAGCAGCCATGGACAGTTAAACACTGAAGCTTTCTTT. Protein: CASSHGQLNTEAFF.

V is TRBV19 and J is TRBJ2-1, with a tentative D call TRBD2 (6 bases). The germline gives CDR1 LNHDA, CDR2 SQIVND (reference sequence). V lost 5 bases and J 0 bases, leaving 14 bases between the germline ends. There are 16 residues in the CDR3. The CDR3 region has the DNA TGTGCCAGTAGTTGGCTGGCGGGAATCTCCTACAATGAGCAGTTCTTC. Translating it yields CASSWLAGISYNEQFF.

This sequence joins TRBV19 and TRBJ2-1; 9 bases align to TRBD1. This CDR3 is 15 amino acids long. Germline V lookup: CDR1 LNHDA, CDR2 SQIVND (reference sequence). The J segment lost 3 bases and the V segment lost 6 bases, leaving 6 bases of the junction unmatched. CDR3 bases: TGTGCCAGTAGAGACGACAGGGGGGACTACAATGAGCAGTTCTTC. Translation: CASRDDRGDYNEQFF. Drawing the rest from reference TRBV19 and TRBJ2-1, the complete variable domain is DGGITQSPKYLFRKEGQNVTLSCEQNLNHDAMYWYRQDPGQGLRLIYYSQIVNDFQKGDIAEGYSVSREKKESFPLTVTSAQKNPTAFYLCASRDDRGDYNEQFFGPGTRLTVL.

The rearrangement links TRBV7-9 to TRBJ1-1; D unclear. Germline V gene lookup returns CDR1 SEHNR and CDR2 FQNEAQ (reference sequence). Trimming cost V 1 base and J 6 bases, with 6 bases left between them. The CDR3 covers 12 residues. The CDR3 here is CASSLVIAEAFF. CDR3 in DNA: TGTGCCAGCAGCTTAGTAATCGCTGAAGCTTTCTTT.

The sample holds one count of this clone. V gene TRBV7-9 combines with J gene TRBJ2-5; TRBD1 might be the D (5 bases). Trimming pared 5 bases from V and 1 base from J, leaving 8 bases between. The CDR3 has 13 residues. Germline V gene data show CDR1 as SEHNR and CDR2 as FQNEAQ (reference sequence). CDR3 sequence: CASSQGFQETQYF. CDR3 nucleotide sequence: TGTGCCAGCAGCCAGGGATTCCAAGAGACCCAGTACTTC.